The next 32 T cell receptor beta chains were all read from a single sample in a study of OX40 agonist ivuxolimab in advanced cancers. TCRdb keeps only in-frame clones here, not all; method: immunoSEQ multiplex PCR. The sample includes just over 80,000 clones, roughly 84% of them seen just once. The sequencing here drew on CD4+ or CD8+ T cells sorted from blood, taken in a trial of the OX40 agonist ivuxolimab. The receptors originated from an adult with an advanced solid tumor such as melanoma, head and neck, liver or kidney cancer.

The J gene is TRBJ2-3, the V gene TRBV5-4; 7 bases align to TRBD2. Trimming cost V 5 bases and J 1 base; bases outside gene matches: 1. This CDR3 comprises 13 residues. Germline-derived CDR1 and CDR2 are SGHNT and YYREEE (reference sequence). This CDR3 reads CASSRGGTDTQYF. The DNA of the CDR3 is TGTGCCAGCAGTCGGGGGGGCACAGATACGCAGTATTTT.

This chain connects TRBV28 to TRBJ1-2; TRBD1 matches 7 bases. Germline trimming cut 3 bases from V and 7 bases from J; bases unmatched to any gene: 14. Germline V gene data show CDR1 as MDHEN and CDR2 as SYDVKM. There are 16 residues in the CDR3. The CDR3 sequence is CASSLGITTGRSGYTF. The CDR3 nucleotides are TGTGCCAGCAGTTTGGGGATTACGACAGGGAGGTCTGGCTACACCTTC.

This sequence joins TRBV11-2 and TRBJ2-3; TRBD1 agrees at 8 bases. Per the germline V gene, CDR1 is SGHAT and CDR2 is FQNNGV. This CDR3 region has 16 residues. Trimming cost V 1 base and J 5 bases; bases outside gene matches: 8. DNA for the CDR3: TGTGCCAGCAGCTTAGGAGGGTGGACAGGGCGAGATACGCAGTATTTT. Residues: CASSLGGWTGRDTQYF.

The V gene is TRBV5-8, the J gene TRBJ2-5; the D call may be TRBD1 or TRBD2 (5 bases each). Germline CDR1 is SGHTS and CDR2 is YDEGEE. This CDR3 contains 15 residues. V lost 4 bases, J lost 4 bases, and 17 bases lay in between. The DNA of the CDR3 is TGTGCCAGCAGCAAGGGTGGGAGAAGGGGAGAGACCCAGTACTTC. Amino acid sequence: CASSKGGRRGETQYF.

This chain uses TRBV9 with TRBJ2-1; the match to TRBD2 covers 8 bases. J was trimmed by 6 bases and V by 4 bases; bases with no gene match: 6. Germline V gives CDR1 SGDLS, CDR2 YYNGEE. The CDR3 is made up of 14 amino acids. CDR3 amino acids: CASSLRTSLNEQFF. In DNA, the CDR3 is TGTGCCAGCAGCCTACGGACTAGCCTCAATGAGCAGTTCTTC.

This chain joins TRBV6-5 and TRBJ1-1; 10 positions agree with TRBD1. The V and J ends lost 7 bases and 1 base, in that order; junction bases with no gene match: 6. The length of the CDR3 is 15 residues. The germline V gene encodes CDR1 MNHEY and CDR2 SVGAGI. CDR3 sequence (DNA): TGTGCCAGCATCCGGGACAGGGGACCGAACACTGAAGCTTTCTTT. It yields the protein CASIRDRGPNTEAFF.

This chain's CDR3 is CAWRGSDRESSGYTF. For the CDR3, the DNA is TGTGCCTGGAGGGGAAGTGACAGGGAGTCTTCTGGCTACACCTTC. The chain combines TRBV30 with TRBJ1-2, with TRBD1 matching 7 bases. This CDR3 region has 15 residues. The J segment lost 7 bases and the V segment lost 3 bases, leaving 14 bases of the junction unmatched. CDR1 is GTSNPN and CDR2 is SVGIG in the germline V gene (reference sequence). Looking up the rest from reference TRBV30 and TRBJ1-2 gives the full variable domain: SQTIHQWPATLVQPVGSPLSLECTVEGTSNPNLYWYRQAAGRGLQLLFYSVGIGQISSEVPQNLSASRPQDRQFILSSKKLLLSDSGFYLCAWRGSDRESSGYTFGSGTRLTVV.

V and J are TRBV18 and TRBJ1-2; TRBD1 is a possible D gene (6 bases). Trimming took off 4 bases at V and 2 bases at J, with 14 bases between the two ends. Germline loops: CDR1 KGHSH, CDR2 LQKENI. The CDR3 has 15 residues. The CDR3 protein is CASSLTGAINYGYTF. In nucleotides, the CDR3 is TGTGCCAGCTCACTGACAGGCGCCATAAACTATGGCTACACCTTC.

CDR3 amino acids: CASSRSLQGATEAFF. In DNA form, the CDR3 reads TGTGCCAGCAGCCGGTCCCTACAGGGGGCCACTGAAGCTTTCTTT. The V call is TRBV6-6, the J call TRBJ1-1, with TRBD1 matching 9 bases. Unmatched junction bases numbered 9, after V lost 6 bases and J lost 4 bases. CDR1 is MNHNY and CDR2 is SVGAGI in the germline V gene (reference sequence). The CDR3 extends over 15 amino acids.

The rearrangement uses TRBV6-5 and TRBJ2-7; 9 bases are a match to TRBD1. The CDR3 length is 14 residues. Germline CDR1 MNHEY, CDR2 SVGAGI. After removal of 5 bases from V and 3 bases from J, the junction contained 5 bases not matched to a gene. DNA of the CDR3: TGTGCCAGCAGTCAACCGGGACAGGGCTACGAGCAGTACTTC. It specifies CASSQPGQGYEQYF.

The chain joins TRBV18 to TRBJ1-3; D gene unclear. The CDR3 totals 14 residues. The V gene's germline CDR1 is KGHSH and CDR2 LQKENI. The V end lost 3 bases, the J end lost 0 bases, and 6 bases lay between the germline ends. Written as DNA, the CDR3 is TGTGCCAGCTCACCGTGGATCTCTGGAAACACCATATATTTT. This sequence encodes CASSPWISGNTIYF. Combining the CDR3 with reference TRBV18 and TRBJ1-3 gives the whole variable domain NAGVMQNPRHLVRRRGQEARLRCSPMKGHSHVYWYRQLPEEGLKFMVYLQKENIIDESGMPKERFSAEFPKEGPSILRIQQVVRGDSAAYFCASSPWISGNTIYFGEGSWLTVV.

The chain couples TRBV19 to TRBJ1-5, with D perhaps matching TRBD1 (6 bases). V was pared by 8 bases and J by 4 bases, with 12 bases between. The CDR3 totals 13 residues. Germline CDR1 is LNHDA and CDR2 is SQIVND (reference sequence). The CDR3 spells CASGDRTNQPQHF. In DNA form, the CDR3 reads TGTGCCAGTGGAGACAGGACTAATCAGCCCCAGCATTTT.

This chain connects TRBV7-2 to TRBJ1-4, with TRBD1 identical over 7 bases. Per the germline V gene, CDR1 is SGHTA and CDR2 is FQGNSA. The CDR3 extends over 14 amino acids. The trim removed 5 bases at V and 8 bases at J, leaving 8 bases unmatched. In nucleotides, the CDR3 is TGTGCCAGCAGCCCCCAGGGGGAGCACGAAAAACTGTTTTTT. Its protein is CASSPQGEHEKLFF.

This chain links TRBV7-9 with TRBJ2-3; 7 bases line up with TRBD2. From germline, CDR1 is SEHNR and CDR2 FQNEAQ (reference sequence). The V and J ends lost 5 bases and 1 base, in that order; junction bases with no gene match: 9. This CDR3 contains 16 residues. CDR3 residues: CASSTHRAGGTDTQYF. The CDR3 DNA sequence: TGTGCCAGCAGCACCCATCGGGCGGGAGGCACAGATACGCAGTATTTT.

The chain combines TRBV6-5 with TRBJ1-2, with D possibly being TRBD1 (6 bases). CDR1 is MNHEY, CDR2 SVGAGI, per germline. This CDR3 has 16 residues. Trimming pared 2 bases from V and 4 bases from J, leaving 17 bases between. The CDR3 DNA reads TGTGCCAGCAGTTACGCCGGACAGCCCGCATCCTATGGCTACACCTTC. Amino acid sequence: CASSYAGQPASYGYTF.

The chain is built from TRBV9 and TRBJ1-1; possible D gene TRBD1, 6 bases. V was shortened by 4 bases and J by 0 bases, with 13 bases between the two germline ends. CDR1 SGDLS and CDR2 YYNGEE come from the germline V gene. The CDR3 sequence is 15 residues long. As DNA, the CDR3 is TGTGCCAGCAGCCTTCGACAGGAGATGAACACTGAAGCTTTCTTT. It specifies CASSLRQEMNTEAFF.

This chain connects TRBV5-5 to TRBJ2-7; D remains ambiguous. Between the trimmed V and J ends, which lost 6 bases and 6 bases, there was a span of 16 bases. The CDR3 runs to 13 residues. Germline loops: CDR1 SGHKS, CDR2 YYEKEE (reference sequence). In DNA, the CDR3 is TGTGCCAGCAACCAGCTAGTGTCTTCCGAGCAGTACGTC. This codes for CASNQLVSSEQYV.

This rearrangement joins TRBV5-1 to TRBJ2-1; 8 bases line up with TRBD2. The CDR3 has 15 amino acids. The V segment lost 4 bases and the J segment 2 bases; nucleotides outside the gene matches: 5. CDR1 and CDR2 (germline): SGHRS, YFSETQ. CDR3 DNA sequence: TGCGCCAGCAGCCCCATAGCGGGGACCTACAATGAGCAGTTCTTC. Residues: CASSPIAGTYNEQFF.

The J gene is TRBJ2-7, the V gene TRBV9, with 9 bases matching TRBD1. Germline-derived CDR1 and CDR2 are SGDLS and YYNGEE. This CDR3 has 17 amino acids. Germline trimming cut 0 bases from V and 6 bases from J; bases unmatched to any gene: 13. CDR3 DNA: TGTGCCAGCAGCGTAGGATCGTGGGGACAGGGACTATCCGAGCAGTACTTC. Translated, it gives CASSVGSWGQGLSEQYF.

This clone was picked up a small number of times. The chain carries TRBV27 and TRBJ2-7; unclear D gene. The CDR3 loop spans 15 amino acids. Germline V gene sequence: CDR1 MNHEY, CDR2 SMNVEV (reference sequence). V lost 6 bases to trimming and J lost 5 bases, with 20 bases between them. In DNA, the CDR3 is TGTGCCAGCAGACTTTATGGCCAAACGACTGACGAGCAGTACTTC. It is translated as CASRLYGQTTDEQYF.

The chain combines TRBV13 with TRBJ1-1; D is unresolved. The CDR3 loop spans 15 amino acids. Trimming took off 5 bases at V and 5 bases at J, with 18 bases between the two ends. Germline V gene sequence: CDR1 PRHDT, CDR2 FYEKMQ (reference sequence). This chain's CDR3 is CASSIPTKGNTEAFF. DNA of the CDR3: TGTGCCAGCAGCATCCCCACAAAAGGTAATACTGAAGCTTTCTTT.

This chain joins TRBV4-2 and TRBJ1-5; the match to TRBD1 covers 9 bases. Germline assignment: CDR1 LGHNA and CDR2 YNFKEQ. The CDR3 loop spans 15 amino acids. J gave up 4 bases and V 3 bases, and 4 bases lay outside the gene matches. The CDR3: CASSQVGQGNQPQHF. CDR3 bases: TGTGCCAGCAGCCAGGTGGGACAGGGTAATCAGCCCCAGCATTTT.

This sequence joins TRBV6-6 and TRBJ1-2; TRBD1 is a possible D gene (6 bases). There are 13 residues in the CDR3. Between the trimmed V and J ends, which lost 5 bases and 5 bases, there was a span of 12 bases. CDR1 and CDR2 from the germline V gene are MNHNY and SVGAGI (reference sequence). The CDR3 loop reads CASSVNRGYGYTF. As DNA, the CDR3 is TGTGCCAGCAGTGTGAATAGGGGGTATGGCTACACCTTC.

The chain carries TRBV28 and TRBJ2-7, with 8 bases aligning to TRBD2. V was clipped by 8 bases and J by 2 bases; unmatched bases: 2. CDR3 size: 12 residues. The germline CDR1 and CDR2 sequences are MDHEN and SYDVKM. The CDR3 DNA sequence: TGTGCCAGCTCGCGGGGGGCCTACGAGCAGTACTTC. Encoded protein: CASSRGAYEQYF.

The chain couples TRBV28 to TRBJ2-1; 7 nucleotides agree with TRBD2. The ends lost 5 bases at V and 5 bases at J; junction bases unmatched: 3. The CDR3 runs to 13 residues. Germline V gene sequence: CDR1 MDHEN, CDR2 SYDVKM. CDR3 amino acids: CASSTGTNNEQFF. The CDR3 region has the DNA TGTGCCAGCAGTACCGGGACTAACAATGAGCAGTTCTTC.

This chain joins TRBV7-9 and TRBJ2-7; tentative D call: TRBD1 (6 bases). The CDR3 is 13 residues long. Looked up from germline, CDR1 is SEHNR and CDR2 is FQNEAQ (reference sequence). V dropped 2 bases and J dropped 7 bases, with 12 bases sitting between them. The CDR3 sequence: CASSLYPGVEQYF. The DNA of the CDR3 is TGTGCCAGCAGCTTATACCCAGGGGTTGAGCAGTACTTC.

V and J are TRBV5-4 and TRBJ1-2; weak D call: TRBD1 (5 bases). Trimming took 2 bases from V and 2 from J, leaving 10 bases between them. The V gene's germline CDR1 is SGHNT and CDR2 YYREEE (reference sequence). This CDR3 has 14 amino acids. CDR3 DNA: TGTGCCAGCAGCTTAAGCGGGGGGAACTATGGCTACACCTTC. Translating it yields CASSLSGGNYGYTF.

The J gene is TRBJ1-2, the V gene TRBV7-2, with D perhaps matching TRBD1 (5 bases). Germline CDR1 and CDR2: SGHTA and FQGNSA. V was clipped by 6 bases and J by 6 bases, with 14 bases between them. This CDR3 has 13 amino acids. The CDR3 DNA is TGTGCCAGCAGTTTCGAGGGGTTAGATGGCTACACCTTC. This gives the protein CASSFEGLDGYTF. The full variable domain, its missing parts supplied by reference TRBV7-2 and TRBJ1-2, is GAGVSQSPSNKVTEKGKDVELRCDPISGHTALYWYRQSLGQGLEFLIYFQGNSAPDKSGLPSDRFSAERTGGSVSTLTIQRTQQEDSAVYLCASSFEGLDGYTFGSGTRLTVV.

This chain joins TRBV19 and TRBJ2-7, with unresolved D. V shed 3 bases and J shed 2 bases, with 8 bases lying between them. Germline lookup yields CDR1 LNHDA and CDR2 SQIVND (reference sequence). This CDR3 spans 13 amino acids. CDR3 in DNA: TGTGCCAGTAGTATCGACAACACCTACGAGCAGTACTTC. It encodes CASSIDNTYEQYF.

The chain uses TRBV13 and TRBJ1-2; a possible D gene is TRBD1 (5 bases). CDR3 size: 13 residues. V was trimmed by 3 bases and J by 5 bases, leaving 10 bases between them. From germline, CDR1 is PRHDT and CDR2 FYEKMQ (reference sequence). CDR3 loop: CASSFGANYGYTF. In DNA, the CDR3 is TGTGCCAGCAGCTTCGGGGCGAATTATGGCTACACCTTC.

The chain links TRBV6-5 to TRBJ2-1, with 8 bases matching TRBD1. The CDR3 totals 13 residues. V lost 7 bases to trimming and J lost 9 bases; unmatched junction nucleotides: 8. Germline assignment: CDR1 MNHEY and CDR2 SVGAGI. CDR3 nucleotide sequence: TGTGCCAGCACTAGACAGGGGTCGGGTGAGCAGTTCTTC. Translation: CASTRQGSGEQFF.

This chain joins TRBV28 and TRBJ1-4, with D possibly TRBD1 on 5 matching bases. The CDR3 covers 16 residues. Germline CDR1 MDHEN, CDR2 SYDVKM. Trimming cost V 3 bases and J 8 bases, with 19 bases left between them. This CDR3 reads CASSFSDSGPREKLFF. CDR3 nucleotides: TGTGCCAGCAGTTTTAGCGACAGTGGGCCCCGAGAAAAACTGTTTTTT.